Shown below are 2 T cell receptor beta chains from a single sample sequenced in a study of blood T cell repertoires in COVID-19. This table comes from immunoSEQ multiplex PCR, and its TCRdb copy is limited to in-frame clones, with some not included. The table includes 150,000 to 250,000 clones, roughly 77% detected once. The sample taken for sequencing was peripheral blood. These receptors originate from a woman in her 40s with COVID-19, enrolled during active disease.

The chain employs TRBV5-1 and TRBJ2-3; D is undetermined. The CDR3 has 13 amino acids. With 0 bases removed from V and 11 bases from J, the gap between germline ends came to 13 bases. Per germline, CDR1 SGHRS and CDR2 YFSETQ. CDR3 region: CASSLVSAFEQYF. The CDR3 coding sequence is TGCGCCAGCAGCTTGGTTTCAGCGTTTGAGCAGTATTTT.

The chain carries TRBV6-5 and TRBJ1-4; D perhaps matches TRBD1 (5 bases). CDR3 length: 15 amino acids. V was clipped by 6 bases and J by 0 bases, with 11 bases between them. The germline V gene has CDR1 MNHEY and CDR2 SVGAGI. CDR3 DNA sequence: TGTGCCAGCAGCCGAGACAGTGCAACTAATGAAAAACTGTTTTTT. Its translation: CASSRDSATNEKLFF.